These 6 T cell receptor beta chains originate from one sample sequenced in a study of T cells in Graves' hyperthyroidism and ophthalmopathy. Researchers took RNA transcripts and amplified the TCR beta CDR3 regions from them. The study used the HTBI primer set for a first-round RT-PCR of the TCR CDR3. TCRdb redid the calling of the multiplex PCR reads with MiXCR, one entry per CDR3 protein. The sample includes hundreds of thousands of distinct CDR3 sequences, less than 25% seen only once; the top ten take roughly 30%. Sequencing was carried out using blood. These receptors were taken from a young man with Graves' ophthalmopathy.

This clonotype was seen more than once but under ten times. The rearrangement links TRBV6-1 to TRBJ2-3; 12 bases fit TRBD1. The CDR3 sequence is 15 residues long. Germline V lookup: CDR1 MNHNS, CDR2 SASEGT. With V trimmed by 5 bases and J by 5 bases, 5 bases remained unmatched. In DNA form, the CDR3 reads TGTGCCAGCAGTCCCGGGACAGGGGGCAGAGATACGCAGTATTTT. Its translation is CASSPGTGGRDTQYF.

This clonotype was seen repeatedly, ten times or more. In nucleotides, the CDR3 is TGTGCCTGGAGTTCCCCGGGACAGTTTAGCAATCAGCCCCAGCATTTT. This translates into CAWSSPGQFSNQPQHF. The rearrangement uses TRBV30 and TRBJ1-5; 7 bases match TRBD1. This CDR3 region has 16 residues. CDR1 is GTSNPN, CDR2 SVGIG, per germline (reference sequence). J was trimmed by 0 bases and V by 2 bases; bases with no gene match: 7. Full variable domain (missing parts from reference TRBV30 and TRBJ1-5): SQTIHQWPATLVQPVGSPLSLECTVEGTSNPNLYWYRQAAGRGLQLLFYSVGIGQISSEVPQNLSASRPQDRQFILSSKKLLLSDSGFYLCAWSSPGQFSNQPQHFGDGTRLSIL.

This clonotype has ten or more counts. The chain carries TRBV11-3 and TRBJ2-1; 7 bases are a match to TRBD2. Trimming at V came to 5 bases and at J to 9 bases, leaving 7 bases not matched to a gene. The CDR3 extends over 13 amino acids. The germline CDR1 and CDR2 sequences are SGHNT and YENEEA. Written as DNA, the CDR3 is TGTGCCAGCAGCCTAAACCAGCGGGGTGAGCAGTTCTTC. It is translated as CASSLNQRGEQFF.

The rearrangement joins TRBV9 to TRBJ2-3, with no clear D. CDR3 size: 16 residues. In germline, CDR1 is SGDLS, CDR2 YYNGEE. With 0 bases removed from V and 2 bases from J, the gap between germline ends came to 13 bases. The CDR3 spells CASSVAGSVSTDTQYF. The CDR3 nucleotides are TGTGCCAGCAGCGTAGCCGGAAGTGTTTCCACAGATACGCAGTATTTT.

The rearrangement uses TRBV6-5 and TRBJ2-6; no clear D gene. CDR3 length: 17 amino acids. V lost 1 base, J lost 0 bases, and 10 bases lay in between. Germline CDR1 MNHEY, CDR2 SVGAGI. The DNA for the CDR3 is TGTGCCAGCAGTTACTTTTACAGAAGCTCTGGGGCCAACGTCCTGACTTTC. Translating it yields CASSYFYRSSGANVLTF.

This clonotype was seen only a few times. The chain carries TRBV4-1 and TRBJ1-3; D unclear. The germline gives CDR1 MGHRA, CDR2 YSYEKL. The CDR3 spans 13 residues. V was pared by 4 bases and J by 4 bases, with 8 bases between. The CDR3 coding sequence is TGCGCCAGCAGCCGCCAAGGGGGAAACACCATATATTTT. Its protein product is CASSRQGGNTIYF.